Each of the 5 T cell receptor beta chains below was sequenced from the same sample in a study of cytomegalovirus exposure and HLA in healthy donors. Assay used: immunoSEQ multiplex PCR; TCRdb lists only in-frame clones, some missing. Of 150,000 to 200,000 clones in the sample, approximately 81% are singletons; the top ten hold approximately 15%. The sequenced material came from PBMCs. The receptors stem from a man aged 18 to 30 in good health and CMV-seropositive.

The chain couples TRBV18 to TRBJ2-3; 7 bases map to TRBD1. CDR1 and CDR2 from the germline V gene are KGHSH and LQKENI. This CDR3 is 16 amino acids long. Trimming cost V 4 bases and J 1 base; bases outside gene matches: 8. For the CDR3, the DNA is TGTGCCAGCTCACGGGACGACAGGGTCGGCACAGATACGCAGTATTTT. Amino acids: CASSRDDRVGTDTQYF.

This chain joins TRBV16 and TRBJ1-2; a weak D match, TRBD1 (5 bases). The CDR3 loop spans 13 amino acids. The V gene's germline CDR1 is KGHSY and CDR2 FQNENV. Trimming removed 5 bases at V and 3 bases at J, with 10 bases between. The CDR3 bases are TGTGCCAGCAGCGCCGGGACTGACTATGGCTACACCTTC. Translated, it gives CASSAGTDYGYTF.

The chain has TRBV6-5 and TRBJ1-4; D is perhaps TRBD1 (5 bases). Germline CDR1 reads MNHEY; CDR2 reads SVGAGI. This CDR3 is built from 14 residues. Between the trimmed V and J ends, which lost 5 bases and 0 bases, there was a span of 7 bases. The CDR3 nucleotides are TGTGCCAGCAGTAAGACAGCAACTAATGAAAAACTGTTTTTT. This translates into CASSKTATNEKLFF.

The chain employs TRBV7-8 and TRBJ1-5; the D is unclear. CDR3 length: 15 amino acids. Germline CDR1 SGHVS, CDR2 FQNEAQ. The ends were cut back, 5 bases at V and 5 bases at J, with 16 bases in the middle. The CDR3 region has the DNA TGTGCCAGCAGCACCGGGATCCCTGGGCATCAGCCCCAGCATTTT. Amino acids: CASSTGIPGHQPQHF. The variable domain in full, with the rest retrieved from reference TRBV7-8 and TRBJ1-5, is GAGVSQSPRYKVAKRGQDVALRCDPISGHVSLFWYQQALGQGPEFLTYFQNEAQLDKSGLPSDRFFAERPEGSVSTLKIQRTQQEDSAVYLCASSTGIPGHQPQHFGDGTRLSIL.

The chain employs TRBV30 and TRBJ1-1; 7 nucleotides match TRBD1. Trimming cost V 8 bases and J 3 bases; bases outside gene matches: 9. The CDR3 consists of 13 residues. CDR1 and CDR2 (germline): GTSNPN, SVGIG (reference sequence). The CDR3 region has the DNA TGTGCCCGCAAAAGGGGGCTGGACACTGAAGCTTTCTTT. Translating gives CARKRGLDTEAFF.